This TCR beta chain stems from a study of siplizumab effects on memory and regulatory T cells. Broader study findings: Alloreactive sequences tracing back to unstimulated CD4+ memory cells fell significantly with siplizumab. The suppressive capacity of proliferating Tregs from siplizumab cultures remained unconfirmed.

The CDR3 consists of 15 residues. The junction had 6 bases not matched to a gene; V was cut back by 0 bases and J by 8 bases. Germline-derived CDR1 and CDR2 are SGHTS and YDEGEE. In the case of this clone: Its cognate antigen is unknown.

Each sample had 95,000 to 100,000 TCR templates assayed. This table comes from immunoSEQ multiplex PCR, and its TCRdb copy is limited to in-frame clones, with some not included. Seen here are about 26,000 clones, 84% observed once, and the top ten hold around 23%. This chain connects TRBV5-8 to TRBJ2-4, with 9 bases lining up with TRBD1. The sequenced sample consisted of memory CD4+ T cells sorted from blood. This TCR was sampled from a human donor in good health. This CDR3 reads CASSLDRGLLDIQYF. The CDR3 DNA reads TGTGCCAGCAGCTTGGACAGGGGGCTTCTGGACATTCAGTACTTC.